This section outlines one T cell receptor beta chain sequence together with its context. These data come from a study of T cells in localized non-small cell lung cancer. V shed 2 bases, J shed 0 bases, and the junction held 0 bases outside the gene matches. There are 15 residues in the CDR3. The germline CDR1 and CDR2 sequences are MNHEY and SVGAGI. Sequencing used immunoSEQ multiplex PCR; TCRdb keeps in-frame clones, though not all of them. This sample yields roughly 33,000 clones, of which around 90% are seen a single time; around 4.5% belongs to the top ten. V usage is TRBV6-5 and J usage is TRBJ1-2; 10 bases are a match to TRBD1. The sequence was collected from a man between 40 and 70 years old with stage I lung adenocarcinoma. The sequences come from peripheral blood, collected before any cancer treatment. The CDR3 DNA is TGTGCCAGCAGTTACGGGACAGGGGCTAACTATGGCTACACCTTC. This gives the protein CASSYGTGANYGYTF.